The 13 T cell receptor beta chains in this list originate from one sample, sequenced in a study of T cells in narcolepsy. Generated by immunoSEQ multiplex PCR, the TCRdb table keeps only in-frame clones and is missing some. The sample contains about 25,000 clones, 85% of which appear only once. Sequenced: CD45RA- memory CD4+ T cells from PBMCs. Every receptor here comes from a human donor with narcolepsy.

CDR3 amino acids: CASSPGTSGSYEQYF. Here the CDR3 DNA reads TGTGCCAGCAGCCCCGGGACTAGCGGGAGCTACGAGCAGTACTTC. The rearrangement links TRBV4-2 to TRBJ2-5, with TRBD2 matching 14 bases. The end of the DNA fits TRBJ2-7 better, so the J call may be wrong. Germline V gene data show CDR1 as LGHNA and CDR2 as YNFKEQ. CDR3 length equals 15 residues.

J is TRBJ2-2 and V is TRBV5-1, with 7 bases fitting TRBD1. Losses at the gene ends were 5 bases for V and 0 bases for J; bases not matched to a gene: 1. Germline values: CDR1 SGHRS, CDR2 YFSETQ. CDR3 size: 14 residues. Written as DNA, the CDR3 is TGCGCCAGCAGTACAGGGGCGAACACCGGGGAGCTGTTTTTT. It codes for CASSTGANTGELFF.

DNA of the CDR3: TGTGCCAGCAGCCCACGGACAGGAGCCTACGAGCAGTACTTC. Translation gives CASSPRTGAYEQYF. The chain combines TRBV7-6 with TRBJ2-7, with TRBD1 matching 7 bases. The germline V gene has CDR1 SGHVS and CDR2 FNYEAQ. V was clipped by 5 bases and J by 2 bases; unmatched bases: 6. The CDR3 is 14 residues long. Full variable domain (missing parts from reference TRBV7-6 and TRBJ2-7): GAGVSQSPRYKVTKRGQDVALRCDPISGHVSLYWYRQALGQGPEFLTYFNYEAQQDKSGLPNDRFSAERPEGSISTLTIQRTEQRDSAMYRCASSPRTGAYEQYFGPGTRLTVT.

V and J are TRBV4-1 and TRBJ2-7; 9 positions agree with TRBD1. Germline V gene lookup returns CDR1 MGHRA and CDR2 YSYEKL. V shed 4 bases, J shed 1 base, and the junction held 8 bases outside the gene matches. The CDR3 has 16 amino acids. The CDR3: CASSLVPGTGSYEQYF. As DNA, the CDR3 is TGCGCCAGCAGCCTAGTACCCGGGACAGGGTCCTACGAGCAGTACTTC.

The chain links TRBV7-8 to TRBJ2-3, with 8 bases identical to TRBD1. The CDR3 covers 12 residues. Germline V gives CDR1 SGHVS, CDR2 FQNEAQ. The V segment lost 0 bases and the J segment 12 bases; nucleotides outside the gene matches: 2. The CDR3 sequence is CASSLADRVQYF. Here the CDR3 DNA reads TGTGCCAGCAGCTTAGCGGACAGGGTTCAGTATTTT.

This clone was counted only a few times. The chain joins TRBV19 to TRBJ2-7; TRBD2 matches 9 bases. This CDR3 region has 13 residues. Trimming removed 10 bases from V and 0 bases from J; junction bases left unmatched: 4. CDR1 LNHDA and CDR2 SQIVND come from the germline V gene (reference sequence). Written as DNA, the CDR3 is TGTGCCACTAGCGGGATGAGCTCCTACGAGCAGTACTTC. Protein product: CATSGMSSYEQYF.

This chain uses TRBV5-1 with TRBJ1-1, with 8 bases aligning to TRBD1. The CDR3 has 17 amino acids. The germline gives CDR1 SGHRS, CDR2 YFSETQ. With 4 bases clipped from V and 4 bases from J, the junction kept 15 bases outside the gene matches. For the CDR3, the DNA is TGCGCCAGCAGCACCGTCCAGGGGGCGGTGGGTGGCACTGAAGCTTTCTTT. Translating gives CASSTVQGAVGGTEAFF.

The rearrangement links TRBV7-2 to TRBJ2-2; D possibly corresponds to TRBD1 (5 bases). V lost 1 base to trimming and J lost 6 bases, with 15 bases between them. Germline CDR1 SGHTA, CDR2 FQGNSA. There are 16 residues in the CDR3. The CDR3 nucleotides read TGTGCCAGCAGCTTAGTAGGCCAGGGAAGGGCCGGGGAGCTGTTTTTT. Translation: CASSLVGQGRAGELFF.

The chain employs TRBV7-8 and TRBJ2-2; a weak D match, TRBD1 (6 bases). The CDR3 has 14 amino acids. The V and J ends lost 6 bases and 6 bases respectively, with 14 bases between them. Looked up from germline, CDR1 is SGHVS and CDR2 is FQNEAQ. The CDR3 reads CASRYRDSAGELFF. DNA for the CDR3: TGTGCCAGCAGGTACAGGGATTCCGCCGGGGAGCTGTTTTTT.

This clone has a single count. V gene TRBV5-4 combines with J gene TRBJ1-6; 8 nucleotides line up with TRBD1. The CDR3 runs 14 residues. After removal of 4 bases from V and 10 bases from J, the junction contained 7 bases not matched to a gene. From germline, CDR1 is SGHNT and CDR2 YYREEE (reference sequence). The CDR3 DNA reads as TGTGCCAGCAGCCAGAACAGGGGGAGATCACCCCTCCACTTT. Its protein product is CASSQNRGRSPLHF.

V and J are TRBV28 and TRBJ2-7; maybe TRBD2 (6 bases). Germline lookup yields CDR1 MDHEN and CDR2 SYDVKM. CDR3 size: 15 residues. V was cut by 6 bases and J by 6 bases, with 21 bases left in between. CDR3 DNA: TGTGCCAGCAGATGGGGTACGGGAGATACTACCGAGCAGTACTTC. Its translation is CASRWGTGDTTEQYF.

This chain connects TRBV2 to TRBJ2-1, with 9 bases aligning to TRBD2. Germline V lookup: CDR1 SNHLY, CDR2 FYNNEI. The CDR3 is made up of 16 amino acids. V trimming: 7 bases; J trimming: 6 bases; junction bases outside the gene matches: 13. CDR3 loop: CASTREWTSVPNEQFF. CDR3 nucleotide sequence: TGTGCCAGCACCAGAGAATGGACTAGCGTCCCCAATGAGCAGTTCTTC.

The chain carries TRBV7-2 and TRBJ2-7; D perhaps matches TRBD1 (5 bases). Germline assignment: CDR1 SGHTA and CDR2 FQGNSA. V lost 3 bases and J 4 bases, leaving 7 bases between the germline ends. This CDR3 has 12 residues. The CDR3 bases are TGTGCCAGCAGCTTTGCAGGGTACGAGCAGTACTTC. This translates into CASSFAGYEQYF. Combining the CDR3 with reference TRBV7-2 and TRBJ2-7 gives the whole variable domain GAGVSQSPSNKVTEKGKDVELRCDPISGHTALYWYRQSLGQGLEFLIYFQGNSAPDKSGLPSDRFSAERTGGSVSTLTIQRTQQEDSAVYLCASSFAGYEQYFGPGTRLTVT.